This passage covers 30 T cell receptor beta chains from one sample sequenced in a study of T cell responses to AZD1222 COVID-19 vaccine. Libraries were prepared by immunoSEQ multiplex PCR; TCRdb keeps only in-frame clonotypes and omits some of them. The table records approximately 150,000 clones, about nine tenths of them present only once. The material was peripheral blood, obtained 28 days after the second AZD1222 dose. The receptors here all came from an adult who received the AZD1222 COVID-19 vaccine.

This chain links TRBV18 with TRBJ2-5; 11 bases are a match to TRBD1. V dropped 3 bases and J dropped 5; count of bases not matched to a gene: 8. The germline gives CDR1 KGHSH, CDR2 LQKENI. This CDR3 contains 16 residues. The CDR3 protein is CASSPMDRGRRETQYF. DNA for the CDR3: TGTGCCAGCTCACCCATGGACAGGGGGCGCCGGGAGACCCAGTACTTC.

The CDR3 loop is CASSGPGQFTDTQYF. In DNA, the CDR3 is TGTGCCAGCAGCGGACCGGGACAGTTCACAGATACGCAGTATTTT. This sequence joins TRBV3-1 (or the pseudogene TRBV3-2) and TRBJ2-3; TRBD1 matches 7 bases. There are 15 residues in the CDR3. Germline-derived CDR1 and CDR2 are LGHDT and YNNKEL (reference sequence). The J segment lost 2 bases and the V segment lost 5 bases, leaving 7 bases of the junction unmatched.

This rearrangement joins TRBV6-5 to TRBJ1-2; the D is unclear. Trimming shortened V by 5 bases and J by 4 bases, and 14 bases separated the two germline ends. The CDR3 is made up of 14 amino acids. Germline V CDR1 and CDR2: MNHEY, SVGAGI. The CDR3 sequence: CASSHAPGGYGYTF. The CDR3 DNA reads as TGTGCCAGCAGTCACGCCCCCGGCGGCTATGGCTACACCTTC.

The chain uses TRBV7-2 and TRBJ2-3, with 8 bases that match TRBD2. The trim removed 5 bases at V and 2 bases at J, leaving 12 bases unmatched. CDR1 and CDR2 (germline): SGHTA, FQGNSA. CDR3 size: 17 residues. CDR3 DNA: TGTGCCAGCAGCCTCCCCCGGGGGGGTCCCCCCACAGATACGCAGTATTTT. This encodes CASSLPRGGPPTDTQYF.

This chain uses TRBV2 with TRBJ1-2; possibly TRBD1 for D (6 bases). V dropped 1 base and J dropped 4 bases, with 13 bases sitting between them. CDR3 size: 15 residues. The V gene's germline CDR1 is SNHLY and CDR2 FYNNEI. The CDR3: CASSEEGGRFYGYTF. DNA of the CDR3: TGTGCCAGCAGTGAAGAAGGGGGACGGTTCTATGGCTACACCTTC.

This chain joins TRBV30 and TRBJ1-1, with TRBD1 identical over 8 bases. This CDR3 region has 13 residues. Germline V CDR1 and CDR2: GTSNPN, SVGIG (reference sequence). After removal of 4 bases from V and 4 bases from J, the junction contained 5 bases not matched to a gene. CDR3: CAWTQGGGTEAFF. The CDR3 nucleotides read TGTGCCTGGACACAGGGGGGTGGCACTGAAGCTTTCTTT.

The chain links TRBV19 to TRBJ1-3, with 7 bases identical to TRBD1. This CDR3 contains 15 residues. The ends lost 7 bases at V and 2 bases at J; junction bases unmatched: 8. Germline CDR1 reads LNHDA; CDR2 reads SQIVND (reference sequence). The CDR3 DNA sequence: TGTGCCAGTACCCCGACAGGGATGGCTGGAAACACCATATATTTT. Translated: CASTPTGMAGNTIYF.

The J gene is TRBJ1-5, the V gene TRBV2; perhaps TRBD1 as D (6 bases). With 6 bases removed from V and 7 bases from J, the gap between germline ends came to 16 bases. The CDR3 length is 14 residues. CDR1 and CDR2 (germline): SNHLY, FYNNEI. This chain's CDR3 is CASRKDSSGQPQHF. CDR3 sequence (DNA): TGTGCCAGCAGGAAGGACAGCTCGGGACAGCCCCAGCATTTT.

This chain links TRBV4-2 with TRBJ2-4; D gene uncertain. The CDR3 contains 17 residues. The germline V and J ends were trimmed by 0 bases and 0 bases, with 12 bases remaining between them. CDR1 is LGHNA and CDR2 is YNFKEQ in the germline V gene. The CDR3 spells CASSQEKATLAKNIQYF. The CDR3 DNA is TGTGCCAGCAGCCAAGAAAAGGCCACCCTAGCCAAAAACATTCAGTACTTC.

V is TRBV9 and J is TRBJ2-2; 8 bases map to TRBD1. The CDR3 has 16 amino acids. CDR1 SGDLS and CDR2 YYNGEE come from the germline V gene. The ends lost 4 bases at V and 3 bases at J; junction bases unmatched: 8. In nucleotides, the CDR3 is TGTGCCAGCAGCAGACAGGGGCGGGTGGACACCGGGGAGCTGTTTTTT. As protein: CASSRQGRVDTGELFF. Using reference TRBV9 and TRBJ2-2 for the parts outside the CDR3, the full variable domain is DSGVTQTPKHLITATGQRVTLRCSPRSGDLSVYWYQQSLDQGLQFLIQYYNGEERAKGNILERFSAQQFPDLHSELNLSSLELGDSALYFCASSRQGRVDTGELFFGEGSRLTVL.

The chain combines TRBV5-1 with TRBJ2-3, with D unclear. CDR3 size: 15 residues. Per germline, CDR1 SGHRS and CDR2 YFSETQ. V was shortened by 0 bases and J by 4 bases, with 12 bases between the two germline ends. The chain's CDR3 is CASSLAGSFSDTQYF. In DNA form, the CDR3 reads TGCGCCAGCAGCTTGGCCGGTAGCTTCTCAGATACGCAGTATTTT. The complete variable domain, with remaining parts taken from reference TRBV5-1 and TRBJ2-3, reads KAGVTQTPRYLIKTRGQQVTLSCSPISGHRSVSWYQQTPGQGLQFLFEYFSETQRNKGNFPGRFSGRQFSNSRSEMNVSTLELGDSALYLCASSLAGSFSDTQYFGPGTRLTVL.

The J gene is TRBJ2-1, the V gene TRBV27, with 7 positions matching TRBD1. V was pared by 8 bases and J by 0 bases, with 7 bases of the junction left unmatched. CDR1 is MNHEY and CDR2 is SMNVEV in the germline V gene (reference sequence). The CDR3 spans 15 residues. DNA for the CDR3: TGTGCCAGCTGGCCGAGGGGGCCCTCCTACAATGAGCAGTTCTTC. Translation: CASWPRGPSYNEQFF.

The V and J genes are TRBV10-2 and TRBJ2-1, with D possibly being TRBD1 or TRBD2 (5 bases each). Germline assignment: CDR1 WSHSY and CDR2 SAAADI. The CDR3 is 18 residues long. The V gene lost 2 bases and the J gene lost 3 bases, with 20 bases spanning the gap. The CDR3 region is CASSEGTQTPFLYNEQFF. Here the CDR3 DNA reads TGCGCCAGCAGTGAGGGGACGCAAACCCCTTTCCTCTACAATGAGCAGTTCTTC.

The chain has TRBV29-1 and TRBJ2-7; D call uncertain. The CDR3 has 13 residues. V was shortened by 3 bases and J by 1 base, with 10 bases between the two germline ends. The germline V gene encodes CDR1 SQVTM and CDR2 ANQGSEA. This chain's CDR3 is CSVDRLSSYEQYF. In nucleotides, the CDR3 is TGCAGCGTTGATAGACTTTCGTCCTACGAGCAGTACTTC.

This clone was recorded once. V is TRBV11-1 and J is TRBJ2-6, with a possible D match to TRBD2 (6 bases). Trimming left V 1 base short and J 4 bases short, with 11 bases between. The germline CDR1 and CDR2 sequences are SGHAT and FQDESV (reference sequence). This CDR3 contains 16 residues. DNA for the CDR3: TGTGCCAGCAGCTTAGGGAGGGGAACCGGGGCCAACGTCCTGACTTTC. Its translation: CASSLGRGTGANVLTF.

Here the CDR3 reads CASSTLAGVGTDTQYF. Written as DNA, the CDR3 is TGTGCCAGCAGCACTCTAGCGGGAGTTGGAACAGATACGCAGTATTTT. The V and J genes are TRBV9 and TRBJ2-3, with 10 bases lining up with TRBD2. The V segment lost 4 bases and the J segment 3 bases; nucleotides outside the gene matches: 8. The CDR3 sequence is 16 residues long. Looked up from germline, CDR1 is SGDLS and CDR2 is YYNGEE.

The genes are TRBV12-3 or TRBV12-4 and TRBJ1-1, with a tentative D call TRBD1 (5 bases). There are 13 residues in the CDR3. Trimming stripped 3 bases from V and 11 bases from J, with 16 bases between. The CDR3 region is CASSFPGRSRAFF. DNA of the CDR3: TGTGCCAGCAGTTTCCCGGGACGAAGTAGGGCTTTCTTT.

CDR3: CATSRDWENAFF. The CDR3 nucleotides read TGTGCCACCAGCAGAGATTGGGAGAACGCTTTCTTT. The V and J genes are TRBV15 and TRBJ1-1; no clear D gene. From germline, CDR1 is LNHNV and CDR2 YYDKDF (reference sequence). The CDR3 runs 12 residues. The V end lost 0 bases, the J end lost 11 bases, and 10 bases lay between the germline ends.

J is TRBJ1-1 and V is TRBV19; D perhaps matches TRBD1 (5 bases). Per germline, CDR1 LNHDA and CDR2 SQIVND (reference sequence). V lost 3 bases and J lost 0, with 11 bases in between. CDR3 length equals 15 residues. Written as DNA, the CDR3 is TGTGCCAGTAGTATCGGGACGGCGATGAACACTGAAGCTTTCTTT. Protein product: CASSIGTAMNTEAFF.

V and J are TRBV18 and TRBJ1-6, with 10 nucleotides matching TRBD1. Unmatched junction bases numbered 3, after V lost 3 bases and J lost 7 bases. This CDR3 has 15 residues. Per the germline V gene, CDR1 is KGHSH and CDR2 is LQKENI. Here the CDR3 reads CASSPTGQGNSPLHF. CDR3 DNA sequence: TGTGCCAGCTCACCCACGGGACAGGGGAATTCACCCCTCCACTTT.

V gene TRBV4-1 combines with J gene TRBJ2-3; a possible D gene is TRBD2 (5 bases). Trimming cost V 1 base and J 2 bases, with 16 bases left between them. CDR1 and CDR2 (germline): MGHRA, YSYEKL. CDR3 size: 17 residues. CDR3 in amino acids: CASSQAASRANTDTQYF. The CDR3 nucleotides are TGCGCCAGCAGCCAAGCAGCTAGCCGGGCGAACACAGATACGCAGTATTTT.

This sequence joins TRBV5-1 and TRBJ2-7; TRBD1 matches at 7 bases. After removal of 4 bases from V and 4 bases from J, the junction contained 5 bases not matched to a gene. Germline assignment: CDR1 SGHRS and CDR2 YFSETQ. The CDR3 length is 13 residues. The CDR3: CASSIQGEYEQYF. The CDR3 bases are TGCGCCAGCAGCATCCAGGGGGAATACGAGCAGTACTTC.

The V and J genes are TRBV30 and TRBJ2-1, with 8 bases aligning to TRBD2. V was clipped by 5 bases and J by 7 bases; unmatched bases: 10. The germline V gene encodes CDR1 GTSNPN and CDR2 SVGIG (reference sequence). This CDR3 contains 14 residues. This CDR3 reads CAWSRGAGENEQFF. Here the CDR3 DNA reads TGTGCCTGGTCCCGTGGAGCGGGAGAGAATGAGCAGTTCTTC.

The V and J genes are TRBV5-6 and TRBJ1-2, with 7 bases identical to TRBD1. Germline V CDR1 and CDR2: SGHDT, YYEEEE. Trimming at V came to 3 bases and at J to 5 bases, leaving 16 bases not matched to a gene. CDR3 size: 17 residues. The CDR3 sequence is CASSSRDRGLLGYGYTF. CDR3 DNA: TGTGCCAGCAGCTCCCGGGACAGAGGATTGTTGGGGTATGGCTACACCTTC.

This clone has a single count. V is TRBV30 and J is TRBJ2-5; possibly TRBD2 for D (5 bases). V was cut by 4 bases and J by 4 bases, with 19 bases left in between. The CDR3 has 15 residues. The V gene's germline CDR1 is GTSNPN and CDR2 SVGIG (reference sequence). Written as DNA, the CDR3 is TGTGCCTGGACCAAAAGTGGGAGTATTGGAGAGACCCAGTACTTC. Protein product: CAWTKSGSIGETQYF.

The rearrangement links TRBV27 to TRBJ2-7; D possibly corresponds to TRBD1 (7 bases). Germline CDR1 MNHEY, CDR2 SMNVEV (reference sequence). This CDR3 comprises 16 residues. V lost 5 bases to trimming and J lost 5 bases, with 22 bases between them. CDR3 sequence (DNA): TGTGCCAGCAGTCCTCTCCCGACAGGGAGGTACAACGAGCAGTACTTC. It translates to CASSPLPTGRYNEQYF.

The chain carries TRBV29-1 and TRBJ1-1; no reliable D call. Trimming pared 5 bases from V and 5 bases from J, leaving 15 bases between. This CDR3 region has 13 residues. Germline V gives CDR1 SQVTM, CDR2 ANQGSEA. CDR3 coding DNA: TGCAGCGTTAAGCAAGCGAGAGGGACTGAAGCTTTCTTT. Translation: CSVKQARGTEAFF.

The rearrangement links TRBV2 to TRBJ1-3, with TRBD1 matching 11 bases. The CDR3 sequence is 15 residues long. V lost 5 bases, J lost 4 bases, and 4 bases stayed unmatched. The germline V gene has CDR1 SNHLY and CDR2 FYNNEI. In nucleotides, the CDR3 is TGTGCCAGCAGTCCCCGGGACAGGGGGGGAAACACCATATATTTT. Residues: CASSPRDRGGNTIYF.

The rearrangement joins TRBV5-1 to TRBJ2-5; D not certain. Trimming removed 0 bases at V and 4 bases at J, with 10 bases between. The CDR3 loop spans 14 amino acids. Germline loops: CDR1 SGHRS, CDR2 YFSETQ. This CDR3 reads CASSLGGLLETQYF. CDR3 sequence (DNA): TGCGCCAGCAGCTTGGGTGGTTTGTTAGAGACCCAGTACTTC.

This chain joins TRBV29-1 and TRBJ2-4; a weak D match, TRBD1 (5 bases). V lost 3 bases and J lost 8, with 8 bases in between. The germline V gene has CDR1 SQVTM and CDR2 ANQGSEA. The CDR3 runs 11 residues. As DNA, the CDR3 is TGCAGCGTTGACTGGGGCGACATTCAGTACTTC. This sequence encodes CSVDWGDIQYF.